The text below deals with one T cell receptor beta chain. The table came from immunoSEQ multiplex PCR; TCRdb's copy has only in-frame clones and leaves some out. This table holds 30,000 or so clones, roughly 87% found once. This sample is part of a study of T cell changes during pregnancy in multiple sclerosis. The CDR3 is made up of 16 amino acids. The germline CDR1 and CDR2 sequences are LNHNV and YYDKDF (reference sequence). Trimming pared 0 bases from V and 6 bases from J, leaving 12 bases between. The clonotype originates from a female donor with multiple sclerosis, enrolled in a pregnancy study. This chain joins TRBV15 and TRBJ1-6; D is possibly TRBD1 (5 bases). Sequencing was performed on CD8+ T cells from peripheral blood mononuclear cells, taken in the first trimester of pregnancy. The CDR3 nucleotides read TGTGCCACCAGCAGAGAAGGAACAGGCGGTAATTCACCCCTCCACTTT. Translation: CATSREGTGGNSPLHF.